Described below is a single T cell receptor (beta chain) sequence and its context. What it binds is not known. These data originate in a study of cytomegalovirus exposure and HLA in healthy donors. Germline values: CDR1 MNHNS, CDR2 SASEGT. This CDR3 spans 10 amino acids. The germline V and J ends were trimmed by 6 bases and 7 bases, with 3 bases remaining between them. Study-wide points: As confirmed in vitro, a few CMV-associated chains were specific for CMV antigens. Per a later analysis, 16,951 TCR beta sequences showed association with HLA alleles at 0.05 false discovery rate.

The PCR made use of 60 Vbeta and 13 Jbeta primers. The protocol was immunoSEQ multiplex PCR, while the TCRdb copy is restricted to in-frame clones and leaves out a portion. The sample includes 140,000 or so clones, around 10% of them seen just once. This chain uses TRBV6-1 with TRBJ2-2; D is unclear. This TCR was sampled from a male donor in good health and CMV-seronegative. Sequences were obtained from PBMCs. The CDR3 reads CASSGGELFF. CDR3 DNA sequence: TGTGCCAGCAGCGGCGGGGAGCTGTTTTTT.